Many counts were recorded for the clone carrying this T cell receptor (beta chain). What it binds is not known. This sample is drawn from a study of T cell repertoires in cytomegalovirus infection. The overall study: The authors used CMV epitopes that were HLA-C-restricted (recently identified) and HLA-B-restricted (well studied). The study's findings and limits: HLA-C-restricted, CMV-specific TCR beta clonotypes were dominant ex vivo.

Deletions cut 2 bases from V and 4 bases from J, with 17 bases between. CDR1 is SGHVS, CDR2 FNYEAQ, per germline. The CDR3 runs 16 residues. Via MiXCR, TCRdb re-called the reads, giving one row per CDR3 protein. Of 830,000 or so distinct CDR3 sequences in the sample, approximately 29% were seen once. The genes are TRBV7-6 and TRBJ1-2; maybe TRBD1 (5 bases). This sample comprised cultured CD8+ T cells from PBMCs, obtained from culture after CMV antigen stimulation. The sequence came from a human donor in good health (CMV status not recorded). Some clones in this sample may be carry-over from other donors' samples. The DNA for the CDR3 is TGTGCCAGCAGCTTATTCTCGGGGGAGGACGGCTATGGCTACACCTTC. Translating it yields CASSLFSGEDGYGYTF. Based on the CDR3 plus reference TRBV7-6 and TRBJ1-2, the full variable domain is GAGVSQSPRYKVTKRGQDVALRCDPISGHVSLYWYRQALGQGPEFLTYFNYEAQQDKSGLPNDRFSAERPEGSISTLTIQRTEQRDSAMYRCASSLFSGEDGYGYTFGSGTRLTVV.